These 12 T cell receptor beta chains share one sample of origin, sequenced in a study of shared clonotypes between healthy human individuals. Profiling relied on immunoSEQ multiplex PCR, and the TCRdb table lists in-frame clones only, not all of them. The sample holds about 2.4 million clones, around 94% seen once. The material sequenced was naive CD4+ T cells sorted from blood. Subset indicated: CD45RA+ positively selected. Receptors were obtained from a man younger than 30 in good health.

This sequence joins TRBV30 and TRBJ1-4; no definite D call. V was cut by 3 bases and J by 2 bases, with 7 bases left in between. The germline V gene encodes CDR1 GTSNPN and CDR2 SVGIG (reference sequence). The CDR3 covers 13 residues. CDR3 DNA sequence: TGTGCCTGGAGATCCAATACTAATGAAAAACTGTTTTTT. Amino acids: CAWRSNTNEKLFF.

V is TRBV27 and J is TRBJ1-1; D might be TRBD1 (6 bases). The CDR3 length is 12 residues. Trimming took off 5 bases at V and 9 bases at J, with 13 bases between the two ends. Germline V gene lookup returns CDR1 MNHEY and CDR2 SMNVEV (reference sequence). The CDR3 sequence: CASSPAGGQAFF. The DNA for the CDR3 is TGTGCCAGCAGTCCCGCGGGGGGGCAAGCTTTCTTT.

V gene TRBV4-1 combines with J gene TRBJ2-3; TRBD1 aligns across 7 bases. The CDR3 contains 16 residues. V shed 4 bases and J 0 bases; nucleotides not matched to a gene: 7. The V gene's germline CDR1 is MGHRA and CDR2 YSYEKL. DNA of the CDR3: TGCGCCAGCAGCCGATGGGACAGCCCAAGCACAGATACGCAGTATTTT. This gives the protein CASSRWDSPSTDTQYF.

The chain carries TRBV29-1 and TRBJ2-5; D remains unclear. The germline CDR1 and CDR2 sequences are SQVTM and ANQGSEA. The V end lost 4 bases, the J end lost 3 bases, and 9 bases lay between the germline ends. This CDR3 is 12 amino acids long. Here the CDR3 reads CSVVTSKETQYF. CDR3 nucleotide sequence: TGCAGCGTTGTGACCAGTAAAGAGACCCAGTACTTC.

V usage is TRBV5-1 and J usage is TRBJ2-1; TRBD2 might be the D (6 bases). This CDR3 is built from 15 residues. The germline V gene encodes CDR1 SGHRS and CDR2 YFSETQ. V was cut by 6 bases and J by 4 bases, with 17 bases left in between. In DNA, the CDR3 is TGCGCCAGCACCTCAGCGGTGGGGGGTTACAATGAGCAGTTCTTC. It encodes CASTSAVGGYNEQFF.

Concerning this clone: A read error may produce the germline difference seen at one junction end. The chain links TRBV5-6 to TRBJ2-7, with 11 bases matching TRBD2. Per germline, CDR1 SGHDT and CDR2 YYEEEE. This CDR3 spans 16 amino acids. The CDR3 here is CASSSGLAESSYERYF. The CDR3 DNA reads as TGTGCCAGCAGCTCGGGACTAGCGGAGAGCTCCTACGAGCGGTACTTC.

The chain has TRBV27 and TRBJ2-3; D unclear. Germline lookup yields CDR1 MNHEY and CDR2 SMNVEV (reference sequence). The V and J ends lost 6 bases and 1 base respectively, with 20 bases between them. The length of the CDR3 is 17 residues. CDR3: CASRPKGFSLGTDTQYF. CDR3 sequence (DNA): TGTGCCAGCAGACCCAAGGGATTCTCTCTGGGCACAGATACGCAGTATTTT.

The chain uses TRBV28 and TRBJ1-3; D is unresolved. The V gene lost 2 bases and the J gene lost 4 bases, with 6 bases spanning the gap. This CDR3 comprises 13 residues. The V gene's germline CDR1 is MDHEN and CDR2 SYDVKM. CDR3: CASSLVLGNTIYF. Here the CDR3 DNA reads TGTGCCAGCAGTTTAGTCCTCGGAAACACCATATATTTT.

The V call is TRBV6-5, the J call TRBJ1-2; 7 nucleotides match TRBD1. With 6 bases clipped from V and 7 bases from J, the junction kept 8 bases outside the gene matches. The V gene's germline CDR1 is MNHEY and CDR2 SVGAGI. The CDR3 sequence is 13 residues long. CDR3 bases: TGTGCCAGCAGGGGACAGCCCTTCTCTGGCTACACCTTC. Translated, it gives CASRGQPFSGYTF.

Concerning this clone itself: At one of its ends the junction is not consistent with the germline gene, which may arise from a read error. The DNA for the CDR3 is TGTGCCAGCAGCCTAGCTACGGGTACGCAGTATTTT. This codes for CASSLATGTQYF. The genes are TRBV7-2 and TRBJ2-3; D may be TRBD2 (5 bases). The germline V gene has CDR1 SGHTA and CDR2 FQGNSA. The CDR3 has 12 residues.

This clone was picked up one time. V is TRBV6-6 and J is TRBJ2-7; D is unclear. The germline V gene encodes CDR1 MNHNY and CDR2 SVGAGI (reference sequence). The CDR3 runs to 15 residues. Trimming pared 2 bases from V and 3 bases from J, leaving 14 bases between. The CDR3 DNA follows: TGTGCCAGCAGTTACCAGAGGTTTGGTAACTACGAGCAGTACTTC. It specifies CASSYQRFGNYEQYF.

This chain connects TRBV19 to TRBJ1-1; D possibly corresponds to TRBD1 (5 bases). Germline V gene sequence: CDR1 LNHDA, CDR2 SQIVND (reference sequence). The CDR3 totals 16 residues. The germline V and J ends were trimmed by 10 bases and 0 bases, with 21 bases remaining between them. Here the CDR3 DNA reads TGTGCCACCGCCGGGGGTTTAGGTTCAGTGAACACTGAAGCTTTCTTT. Translating it yields CATAGGLGSVNTEAFF.